A selection of T cell receptor beta chains follows, all from one sample in a study of T cell repertoires in cytomegalovirus infection. Each CDR3 protein is one row after TCRdb ran MiXCR on the reads. Among roughly 630,000 distinct CDR3 sequences, 24% were seen once, and the ten largest hold 6.5% to 10%. The source material was CD8+ T cells from PBMCs. The receptors originated from a human donor in good health (CMV status not recorded). Some clones in this sample may be carry-over from other donors' samples. CDR3s include the opening cysteine and the closing phenylalanine or tryptophan. Each record gives: D gene, J gene, clone size, V gene, CDR3 DNA, CDR3 protein. The D gene is left open where the match is weak. The size entry is marked missing in some rows and otherwise reads once, few, many or a size class.

.,TRBJ1-5,.,TRBV20-1,TGCAGTGCTCTGGGACGGTATAGCAATCAGCCCCAGCATTTT,CSALGRYSNQPQHF
.,TRBJ1-6,many,TRBV12-3/TRBV12-4,TGTGCCAGCAGCGACAGTCCCAATTCACCCCTCCACTTT,CASSDSPNSPLHF
TRBD1,TRBJ2-5,.,TRBV29-1,TGCAGCGTTGAAATAGGGACAGGGAGTCTTCAAGAGACCCAGTACTTC,CSVEIGTGSLQETQYF
.,TRBJ2-1,.,TRBV28,TGTGCCAGCAGTCTCCCGATAGACAATGAGCAGTTCTTC,CASSLPIDNEQFF
.,TRBJ2-4,many,TRBV7-9,TGTGCCAGCAGCCCCGCGGGACCCCAGTTCCAGTACTTC,CASSPAGPQFQYF
.,TRBJ1-4,few,TRBV19,TGTGCCAGTAGTATCGGTGCAGGGCTGGATGAAAAACTGTTTTTT,CASSIGAGLDEKLFF
.,TRBJ1-2,few,TRBV6-2/TRBV6-3,TGTGCCAGCAGTTATCCCCGGGGCTACACCTTC,CASSYPRGYTF
.,TRBJ2-1,once,TRBV20-1,TGCAGTGCTATCAGGTACCACAATGAGCAGTTCTTC,CSAIRYHNEQFF
TRBD2,TRBJ2-3,.,TRBV4-1,TGCGCCAGCAGCCAAGATTGGGCTAGCGGGTTCTCAGATACGCAGTATTTT,CASSQDWASGFSDTQYF
TRBD1,TRBJ2-3,.,TRBV7-9,TGTGCCAACCAGGGGGGCACAGATACGCAGTATTTT,CANQGGTDTQYF
TRBD2,TRBJ2-5,many,TRBV7-2,TGTGCCAGCAGCTTTCTAGCGGGGGGGCCTACGAACCAAGAGACCCAGTACTTC,CASSFLAGGPTNQETQYF
.,TRBJ1-1,many,TRBV4-1,TGCGCCAGCAGCCAAGGCTCTAACACTGAAGCTTTCTTT,CASSQGSNTEAFF
TRBD1,TRBJ2-3,few,TRBV15,TGTGCCACCAGCAGGGACAGGGCTAGCACAGATACGCAGTATTTT,CATSRDRASTDTQYF
.,TRBJ2-7,.,TRBV5-1,TGCGCCAGCAGCGCTTACGGCTACACGACTGACTACGAGCAGTACTTC,CASSAYGYTTDYEQYF
TRBD2,TRBJ2-7,many,TRBV7-9,TGTGCCAGCAGCCCGCGGGACGGGGACTACTACGAGCAGTACTTC,CASSPRDGDYYEQYF
.,TRBJ2-1,many,TRBV7-3,TGTGCCAGCAGCTCCCACTATTCCGACAATGAGCAGTTCTTC,CASSSHYSDNEQFF
.,TRBJ1-2,.,TRBV27,TGTGCCAGCAGTTTATCCAACGCAGGGGTAGGGTACTATGGCTACACCTTC,CASSLSNAGVGYYGYTF
TRBD1,TRBJ2-4,.,TRBV19,TGTGCCAGTAGTCCTAATGACAGGGGGGGCGAAAACATTCAGTACTTC,CASSPNDRGGENIQYF
TRBD2,TRBJ2-1,.,TRBV19,TGTGCCAGTAGCTTAGGACTAGTTGGCCTTTTCTACAATGAGCAGTTCTTC,CASSLGLVGLFYNEQFF
TRBD1,TRBJ2-1,.,TRBV13,TGTGCCAGCAGCACACGGACAGGATCCTACAATGAGCAGTTCTTC,CASSTRTGSYNEQFF
.,TRBJ2-5,many,TRBV6-1,TGTGCCAGCGAAGAGTTAGGGGAACAAGAGACCCAGTACTTC,CASEELGEQETQYF
.,TRBJ1-5,many,TRBV7-2,TGTGCCAGCAGCTTAGTGTTCCGAAGCAATCAGCCCCAGCATTTT,CASSLVFRSNQPQHF
.,TRBJ2-7,many,TRBV6-6,TGTGCCAGCAGTTACCTGAACCCGACAGCAAAGAACGAGCAGTACTTC,CASSYLNPTAKNEQYF
.,TRBJ2-5,.,TRBV6-2/TRBV6-3,TGTGCCAGCAGTCTAGACAGCCTCAAGGCCCAGTACTTC,CASSLDSLKAQYF